This T cell receptor beta chain was obtained from a study of T cell responses to AZD1222 COVID-19 vaccine. This clone was seen once. This table comes from immunoSEQ multiplex PCR, and its TCRdb copy is limited to in-frame clones, with some not included. The sample lists around 120,000 clones, around 91% occurring once. The CDR3 is made up of 13 amino acids. V lost 2 bases to trimming and J lost 4 bases, with 9 bases between them. CDR1 MDHEN and CDR2 SYDVKM come from the germline V gene. Sequences were derived from peripheral blood, sampled 28 days after the second AZD1222 dose. The clonotype comes from an adult who received the AZD1222 COVID-19 vaccine. This chain joins TRBV28 and TRBJ2-7; possibly TRBD2 for D (5 bases). The CDR3 region has the DNA TGTGCCAGCAGTTTAGGGGAGAGTTACGAGCAGTACTTC. Translating gives CASSLGESYEQYF.